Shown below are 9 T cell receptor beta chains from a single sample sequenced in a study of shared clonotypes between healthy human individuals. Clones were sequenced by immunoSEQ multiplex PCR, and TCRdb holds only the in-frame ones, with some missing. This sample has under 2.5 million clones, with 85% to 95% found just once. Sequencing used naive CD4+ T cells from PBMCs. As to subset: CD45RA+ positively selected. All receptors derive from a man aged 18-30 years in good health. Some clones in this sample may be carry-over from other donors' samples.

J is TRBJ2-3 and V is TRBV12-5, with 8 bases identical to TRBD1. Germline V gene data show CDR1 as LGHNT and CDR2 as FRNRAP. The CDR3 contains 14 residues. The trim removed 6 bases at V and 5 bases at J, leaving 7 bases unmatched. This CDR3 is CASGKDRVGDTQYF. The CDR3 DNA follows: TGTGCTAGTGGCAAGGACAGGGTAGGAGATACGCAGTATTTT.

The CDR3 region is CASSADRAVADTQYF. The CDR3 DNA reads as TGTGCCAGCAGCGCGGACAGGGCGGTCGCAGATACGCAGTATTTT. The rearrangement uses TRBV9 and TRBJ2-3; 8 bases agree with TRBD1. Germline V gene data show CDR1 as SGDLS and CDR2 as YYNGEE. V lost 3 bases, J lost 4 bases, and 7 bases stayed unmatched. The CDR3 totals 15 residues.

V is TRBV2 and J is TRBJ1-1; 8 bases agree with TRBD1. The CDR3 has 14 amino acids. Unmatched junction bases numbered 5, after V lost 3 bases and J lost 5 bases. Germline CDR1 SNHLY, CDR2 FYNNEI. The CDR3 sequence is CASSEGRGRTEAFF. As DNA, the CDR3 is TGTGCCAGCAGTGAGGGCAGGGGGCGAACTGAAGCTTTCTTT.

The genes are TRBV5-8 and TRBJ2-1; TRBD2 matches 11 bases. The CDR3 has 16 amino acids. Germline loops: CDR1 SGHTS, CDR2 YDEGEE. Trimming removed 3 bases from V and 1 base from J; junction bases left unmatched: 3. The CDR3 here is CASSSLAGGSYNEQFF. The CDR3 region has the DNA TGTGCCAGCAGCTCGTTAGCGGGAGGGTCCTACAATGAGCAGTTCTTC.

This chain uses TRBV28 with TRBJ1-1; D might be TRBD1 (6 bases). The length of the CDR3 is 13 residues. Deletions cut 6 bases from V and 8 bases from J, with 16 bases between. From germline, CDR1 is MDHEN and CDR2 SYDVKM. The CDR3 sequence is CASSLGQYQEAFF. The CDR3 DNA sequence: TGTGCCAGCAGCCTTGGACAGTACCAAGAAGCTTTCTTT.

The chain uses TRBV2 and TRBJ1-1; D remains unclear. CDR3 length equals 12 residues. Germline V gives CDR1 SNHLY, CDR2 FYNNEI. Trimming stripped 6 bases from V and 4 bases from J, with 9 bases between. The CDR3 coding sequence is TGTGCCAGCAGGACCCGTCCCACTGAAGCTTTCTTT. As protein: CASRTRPTEAFF.

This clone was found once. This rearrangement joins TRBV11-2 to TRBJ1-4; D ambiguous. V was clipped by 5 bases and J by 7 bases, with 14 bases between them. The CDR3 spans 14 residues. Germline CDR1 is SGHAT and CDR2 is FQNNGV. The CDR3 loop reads CASSVASLSEKLFF. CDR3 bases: TGTGCCAGCAGCGTCGCTAGCCTAAGTGAAAAACTGTTTTTT.

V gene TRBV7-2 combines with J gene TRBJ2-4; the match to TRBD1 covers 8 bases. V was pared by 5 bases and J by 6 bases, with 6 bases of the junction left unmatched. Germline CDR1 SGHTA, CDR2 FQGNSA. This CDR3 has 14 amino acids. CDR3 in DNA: TGTGCCAGCAGCCCGACTGGACAGGGAAACATTCAGTACTTC. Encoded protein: CASSPTGQGNIQYF. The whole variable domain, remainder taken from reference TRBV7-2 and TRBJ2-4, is GAGVSQSPSNKVTEKGKDVELRCDPISGHTALYWYRQSLGQGLEFLIYFQGNSAPDKSGLPSDRFSAERTGGSVSTLTIQRTQQEDSAVYLCASSPTGQGNIQYFGAGTRLSVL.

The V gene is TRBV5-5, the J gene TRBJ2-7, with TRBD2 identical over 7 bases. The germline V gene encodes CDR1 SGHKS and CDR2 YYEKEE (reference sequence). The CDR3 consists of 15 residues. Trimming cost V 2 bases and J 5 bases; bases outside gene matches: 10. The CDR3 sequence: CASSFMAGVVNEQYF. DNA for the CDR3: TGTGCCAGCAGCTTCATGGCGGGAGTGGTAAACGAGCAGTACTTC. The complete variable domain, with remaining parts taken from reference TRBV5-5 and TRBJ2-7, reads DAGVTQSPTHLIKTRGQQVTLRCSPISGHKSVSWYQQVLGQGPQFIFQYYEKEERGRGNFPDRFSARQFPNYSSELNVNALLLGDSALYLCASSFMAGVVNEQYFGPGTRLTVT.